This T cell receptor (beta chain) came from a study of cytomegalovirus exposure and HLA in healthy donors. PCR employed 60 Vbeta and 13 Jbeta primers. Only in-frame clones appear in the TCRdb table, and some are missing; sequencing was by immunoSEQ multiplex PCR. This sample has 130,000 to 150,000 clones, with roughly 70% found just once. Germline V gene sequence: CDR1 SGHDN, CDR2 FVKESK. The CDR3 is 15 residues long. Trimming removed 4 bases at V and 1 base at J, with 11 bases between. Sequencing input: PBMCs. The chain employs TRBV14 and TRBJ2-4; a weak D match, TRBD1 (5 bases). The source is a woman between 40 and 50 years old in good health and CMV-seronegative. The CDR3 protein is CASSRRPGAKNIQYF. CDR3 nucleotides: TGTGCCAGCAGCCGCCGACCAGGGGCCAAAAACATTCAGTACTTC.